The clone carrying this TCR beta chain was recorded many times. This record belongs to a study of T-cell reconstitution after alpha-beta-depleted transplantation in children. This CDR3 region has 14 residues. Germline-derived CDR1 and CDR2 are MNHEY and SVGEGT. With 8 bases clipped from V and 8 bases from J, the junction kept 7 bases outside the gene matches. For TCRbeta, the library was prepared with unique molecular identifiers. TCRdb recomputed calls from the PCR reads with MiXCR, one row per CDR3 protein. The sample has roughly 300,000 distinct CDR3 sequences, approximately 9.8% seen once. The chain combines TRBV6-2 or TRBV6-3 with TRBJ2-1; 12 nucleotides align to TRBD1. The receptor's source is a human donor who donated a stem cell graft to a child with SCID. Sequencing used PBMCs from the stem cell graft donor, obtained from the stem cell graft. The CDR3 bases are TGTGCCAGCCACTTCCGGGACAGGGGGCATGAGCAGTTCTTC. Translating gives CASHFRDRGHEQFF.